This T cell receptor (beta chain) was captured by sequencing in a study of T cells in Graves' hyperthyroidism and ophthalmopathy. TCR beta CDR3 regions were amplified from RNA transcripts. The primer set for the first-round RT-PCR of the TCR CDR3 was HTBI. Each CDR3 protein gets one entry after TCRdb re-called the multiplex PCR reads with MiXCR. The sample includes hundreds of thousands of distinct CDR3 sequences, about 14% of them seen just once. This clonotype was detected only a few times. CDR1 DFQATT and CDR2 SNEGSKA come from the germline V gene (reference sequence). The CDR3 runs to 14 residues. With 0 bases removed from V and 0 bases from J, the gap between germline ends came to 8 bases. PBMCs were obtained from over 8.5 ml fresh peripheral blood.

This receptor was obtained from a man younger than 35 with Graves' ophthalmopathy. Sequencing used blood. The rearrangement joins TRBV20-1 to TRBJ1-2; D remains ambiguous. Here the CDR3 DNA reads TGCAGTGCTAGAGAGTTACAGACTAACTATGGCTACACCTTC. Translated: CSARELQTNYGYTF.